The 9 T cell receptor beta chains below were found in one sample sequenced in a study of T cell responses to AZD1222 COVID-19 vaccine. Repertoires were generated with immunoSEQ multiplex PCR, while TCRdb's copy carries only in-frame clones and drops some. The sample has approximately 180,000 clones, approximately 92% seen once. Sequenced material: peripheral blood, taken on day 0 of AZD1222 vaccination. These receptors were obtained from an adult in good health.

This chain connects TRBV12-5 to TRBJ1-2; weak D call: TRBD1 (5 bases). The ends were cut back, 0 bases at V and 0 bases at J, with 8 bases in the middle. Germline V lookup: CDR1 LGHNT, CDR2 FRNRAP. This CDR3 comprises 15 residues. The CDR3, as DNA: TGTGCTAGTGGTTTGGTACTGGGGGCTAACTATGGCTACACCTTC. This sequence encodes CASGLVLGANYGYTF.

The chain carries TRBV27 and TRBJ2-1; perhaps TRBD2 as D (5 bases). The CDR3 has 13 residues. Germline V CDR1 and CDR2: MNHEY, SMNVEV (reference sequence). Trimming took off 5 bases at V and 9 bases at J, with 14 bases between the two ends. The CDR3: CASSSGYRGEQFF. CDR3 sequence (DNA): TGTGCCAGCAGTAGCGGCTACAGAGGTGAGCAGTTCTTC.

V is TRBV2 and J is TRBJ1-2; D uncertain. The V end lost 9 bases, the J end lost 0 bases, and 11 bases lay between the germline ends. The CDR3 loop spans 13 amino acids. Germline-derived CDR1 and CDR2 are SNHLY and FYNNEI. DNA for the CDR3: TGTGCCAGAAGAGACGGGACTAACTATGGCTACACCTTC. Translating gives CARRDGTNYGYTF.

The CDR3: CASSLTTEGRDYGYTF. Written as DNA, the CDR3 is TGCGCCAGCAGCCTAACTACCGAGGGGCGCGACTATGGCTACACCTTC. This chain joins TRBV4-1 and TRBJ1-2; D is perhaps TRBD1 (5 bases). Trimming shortened V by 4 bases and J by 3 bases, and 18 bases separated the two germline ends. The germline CDR1 and CDR2 sequences are MGHRA and YSYEKL. The CDR3 length is 16 residues.

This chain links TRBV7-8 with TRBJ1-1; no reliable D call. Germline V gene sequence: CDR1 SGHVS, CDR2 FQNEAQ. The CDR3 has 12 residues. With 4 bases removed from V and 4 bases from J, the gap between germline ends came to 7 bases. Here the CDR3 DNA reads TGTGCCAGCAGCTATCAATCCACTGAAGCTTTCTTT. It codes for CASSYQSTEAFF.

The chain is built from TRBV5-4 and TRBJ2-2; 10 bases map to TRBD2. The ends lost 2 bases at V and 3 bases at J; junction bases unmatched: 1. The germline V gene has CDR1 SGHNT and CDR2 YYREEE (reference sequence). This CDR3 has 15 residues. CDR3 DNA sequence: TGTGCCAGCAGCTTAGGACTAGCGGACACCGGGGAGCTGTTTTTT. Its translation: CASSLGLADTGELFF.

The rearrangement links TRBV2 to TRBJ2-7; D unresolved. The CDR3 loop spans 11 amino acids. Germline V gene data show CDR1 as SNHLY and CDR2 as FYNNEI. V lost 7 bases and J lost 3, with 7 bases in between. Written as DNA, the CDR3 is TGTGCCAGCAACGAGGTCTACGAGCAGTACTTC. Protein: CASNEVYEQYF. The complete variable domain, with remaining parts taken from reference TRBV2 and TRBJ2-7, reads EPEVTQTPSHQVTQMGQEVILRCVPISNHLYFYWYRQILGQKVEFLVSFYNNEISEKSEIFDDQFSVERPDGSNFTLKIRSTKLEDSAMYFCASNEVYEQYFGPGTRLTVT.

The genes are TRBV7-6 and TRBJ2-3; 7 bases are a match to TRBD2. CDR1 and CDR2 (germline): SGHVS, FNYEAQ. Trimming took 5 bases from V and 4 from J; bases not matched to a gene: 3. The CDR3 is made up of 13 amino acids. The CDR3 region has the DNA TGTGCCAGCAGCCCTCGGGGGGCAGATACGCAGTATTTT. This codes for CASSPRGADTQYF.

The CDR3 sequence: CASSPNRLRGSLRDGYTF. CDR3 nucleotide sequence: TGTGCCAGTAGTCCTAACAGGCTACGGGGGTCTCTACGTGACGGCTACACCTTC. The chain couples TRBV19 to TRBJ1-2; TRBD1 might be the D (5 bases). The germline V gene encodes CDR1 LNHDA and CDR2 SQIVND (reference sequence). The CDR3 runs to 18 residues. With 5 bases removed from V and 8 bases from J, the gap between germline ends came to 30 bases.